Listed here are 9 T cell receptor beta chains from one sample, sequenced in a study of blood T cell repertoires in COVID-19. Sequenced by immunoSEQ multiplex PCR; TCRdb stores in-frame clones only, minus some. The sample shows 180,000 or so clones, approximately 80% of them seen only once. Material: PBMCs or T cells enriched from blood (not recorded which). The receptors were sampled from a man between 45 and 60 years old who had recovered from COVID-19.

The rearrangement joins TRBV6-5 to TRBJ1-1, with 10 bases aligning to TRBD1. Per germline, CDR1 MNHEY and CDR2 SVGAGI. The V segment lost 6 bases and the J segment 5 bases; nucleotides outside the gene matches: 6. There are 14 residues in the CDR3. DNA of the CDR3: TGTGCCAGCAGCGACAGGGGGCGCGAGACTGAAGCTTTCTTT. This sequence encodes CASSDRGRETEAFF.

The rearrangement links TRBV27 to TRBJ1-1; D is perhaps TRBD1 (5 bases). The CDR3 spans 14 residues. Germline V CDR1 and CDR2: MNHEY, SMNVEV (reference sequence). V lost 2 bases and J lost 6, with 13 bases in between. The CDR3 protein is CASSLVAGTSEAFF. CDR3 sequence (DNA): TGTGCCAGCAGTTTAGTCGCAGGGACTTCTGAAGCTTTCTTT.

This chain links TRBV6-2 or TRBV6-3 with TRBJ2-7, with 7 bases matching TRBD2. With 0 bases clipped from V and 0 bases from J, the junction kept 8 bases outside the gene matches. From germline, CDR1 is MNHEY and CDR2 SVGEGT. CDR3 length equals 17 residues. In DNA form, the CDR3 reads TGTGCCAGCAGTTACTCGAAGTTAGCGGGTTACTCCTACGAGCAGTACTTC. This sequence encodes CASSYSKLAGYSYEQYF.

This chain joins TRBV12-3 or TRBV12-4 and TRBJ2-7; TRBD2 is a possible D gene (5 bases). The V and J ends lost 2 bases and 7 bases respectively, with 9 bases between them. CDR3 length equals 12 residues. CDR3 residues: CASSLFREEQYF. As DNA, the CDR3 is TGTGCCAGCAGTTTATTTCGGGAAGAGCAGTACTTC.

This chain joins TRBV5-1 and TRBJ2-2, with a possible D match to TRBD2 (5 bases). CDR3 size: 11 residues. Trimming removed 4 bases from V and 13 bases from J, with 11 bases in between. Germline values: CDR1 SGHRS, CDR2 YFSETQ. The CDR3 is CASSRQGGLFF. The CDR3 DNA reads TGCGCCAGCAGCCGCCAAGGAGGGCTGTTTTTT. Drawing the rest from reference TRBV5-1 and TRBJ2-2, the complete variable domain is KAGVTQTPRYLIKTRGQQVTLSCSPISGHRSVSWYQQTPGQGLQFLFEYFSETQRNKGNFPGRFSGRQFSNSRSEMNVSTLELGDSALYLCASSRQGGLFFGEGSRLTVL.

The gene calls are TRBV18 and TRBJ1-1; D unresolved. V lost 2 bases and J lost 4, with 11 bases in between. This CDR3 comprises 14 residues. In germline, CDR1 is KGHSH, CDR2 LQKENI. As DNA, the CDR3 is TGTGCCAGCTCACCAGCAGGCGCCGGCACTGAAGCTTTCTTT. It is translated as CASSPAGAGTEAFF.

V is TRBV3-1 (or the pseudogene TRBV3-2) and J is TRBJ2-7; a possible D gene is TRBD1 (5 bases). Per the germline V gene, CDR1 is LGHDT and CDR2 is YNNKEL (reference sequence). The V end lost 6 bases, the J end lost 2 bases, and 11 bases lay between the germline ends. The CDR3 length is 13 residues. The CDR3 nucleotides read TGTGCCAGCAGTTTACAGGCACCCTACGAGCAGTACTTC. Protein: CASSLQAPYEQYF.

This sequence joins TRBV19 and TRBJ2-7, with 7 positions matching TRBD2. The CDR3 is made up of 15 amino acids. The germline CDR1 and CDR2 sequences are LNHDA and SQIVND (reference sequence). With V trimmed by 4 bases and J by 4 bases, 10 bases remained unmatched. CDR3 sequence (DNA): TGTGCCAGTAGTACCTGGCGGGGGAAAGGATACGAGCAGTACTTC. Translated: CASSTWRGKGYEQYF.

The chain joins TRBV7-9 to TRBJ1-6; the D gene is possibly TRBD1 (6 bases). Germline V lookup: CDR1 SEHNR, CDR2 FQNEAQ (reference sequence). V lost 2 bases and J 0 bases, leaving 17 bases between the germline ends. This CDR3 has 19 residues. The CDR3 DNA is TGTGCCAGCAGCTTACCCTGGACAGACCAAAGCTCCTATAATTCACCCCTCCACTTT. It translates to CASSLPWTDQSSYNSPLHF.